This T cell receptor beta chain was sequenced in a study of beta chain features in type 1 diabetes. There are a few counts of this clone. The CDR3 runs 14 residues. Germline trimming cut 5 bases from V and 5 bases from J; bases unmatched to any gene: 5. CDR1 and CDR2 (germline): SGHAT, FQNNGV. The single heparinised draw taken from each donor contained roughly 100 mL of blood on average. Since all of the isolated RNA was reverse transcribed, expressed TCRB transcripts were what got sequenced. Here immunoSEQ multiplex PCR was the method, and the copy in TCRdb shows in-frame clones only, minus some. This table holds some 150,000 clones, roughly 10% found once.

J is TRBJ2-5 and V is TRBV11-2, with 10 nucleotides matching TRBD1. Sequenced: central memory CD4+ T cells from blood. The TCR comes from a woman aged 40-49 years in good health. As DNA, the CDR3 is TGTGCCAGCAGCCCGGGACAGGGGACGGAGACCCAGTACTTC. Its translation: CASSPGQGTETQYF.